This record looks at one T cell receptor (beta chain) sequence and its context. The record originates from a study of shared clonotypes between healthy human individuals. CDR3 size: 13 residues. Trimming removed 5 bases from V and 9 bases from J; junction bases left unmatched: 9. Germline assignment: CDR1 SQVTM and CDR2 ANQGSEA. CD8 cells classed as naive were CD45RO-negative and positively selected for CCR7, excluding terminally differentiated effector memory CD45RA+ cells. Method: immunoSEQ multiplex PCR; TCRdb's copy keeps in-frame clones and lacks some. The profile covers under 700,000 clones, with approximately 95% appearing a single time and 0.095% to 0.14% taken by the ten largest.

The V call is TRBV29-1, the J call TRBJ2-1, with 8 bases matching TRBD1. The specimen was naive CD8+ T cells sorted from blood. The sequence derives from a woman in her 30s in good health. The CDR3 sequence is CSVPAGGSSEQFF. CDR3 DNA: TGCAGCGTTCCGGCAGGGGGCTCGAGTGAGCAGTTCTTC.